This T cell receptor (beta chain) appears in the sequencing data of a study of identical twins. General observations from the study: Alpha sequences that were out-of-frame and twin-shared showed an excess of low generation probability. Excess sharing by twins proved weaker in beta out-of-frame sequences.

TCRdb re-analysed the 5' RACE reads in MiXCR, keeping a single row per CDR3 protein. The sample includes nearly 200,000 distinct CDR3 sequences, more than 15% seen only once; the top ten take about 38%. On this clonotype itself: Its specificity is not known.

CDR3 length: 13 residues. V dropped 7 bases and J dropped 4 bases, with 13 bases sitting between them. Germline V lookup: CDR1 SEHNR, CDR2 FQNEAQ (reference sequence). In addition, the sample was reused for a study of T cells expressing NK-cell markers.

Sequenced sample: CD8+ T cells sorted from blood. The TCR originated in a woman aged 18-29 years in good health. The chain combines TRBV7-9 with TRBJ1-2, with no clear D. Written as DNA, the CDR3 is TGTGCCAGCACCCCCCTGAATATCTATGGCTACACCTTC. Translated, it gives CASTPLNIYGYTF.